This T cell receptor (beta chain) derives from a study of beta chain features in type 1 diabetes. Study conclusions and caveats: For patients and controls alike, PCR might favor shorter templates to the same degree. Shorter TCRB CDR3s, moderately but significantly so, were found in Type 1 diabetes patients in all four CD4+ subsets. Individuals with type 1 diabetes displayed fewer insertions and more deletions at VDJ junctions.

The authors sorted CD4+ naive, central memory, regulatory and stem cell-like memory cells via CD45RO/CCR7/CD25/CD127/CD95/CD27. V gave up 6 bases and J gave up 3 bases; unmatched junction bases: 8. CDR1 is SEHNR and CDR2 is FQNEAQ in the germline V gene (reference sequence). The length of the CDR3 is 14 residues. Only a few counts were recorded for this clone. Antigen unknown. Expressed TCRB transcripts were sequenced because the isolated RNA had all been reverse transcribed beforehand. Sequenced naive, central memory and regulatory T cell samples produced an average of about 3.9 million reads. The table came from immunoSEQ multiplex PCR; TCRdb's copy has only in-frame clones and leaves some out. The table shows just under 150,000 clones, with 10% to 15% occurring only once.

This sequence joins TRBV7-9 and TRBJ2-7, with 7 nucleotides matching TRBD1. The source material was central memory CD4+ T cells from blood. The source is a man between 18 and 29 years old with type 1 diabetes. The CDR3: CASRRTGIDYEQYF. Written as DNA, the CDR3 is TGTGCCAGCAGAAGGACAGGTATCGACTACGAGCAGTACTTC.